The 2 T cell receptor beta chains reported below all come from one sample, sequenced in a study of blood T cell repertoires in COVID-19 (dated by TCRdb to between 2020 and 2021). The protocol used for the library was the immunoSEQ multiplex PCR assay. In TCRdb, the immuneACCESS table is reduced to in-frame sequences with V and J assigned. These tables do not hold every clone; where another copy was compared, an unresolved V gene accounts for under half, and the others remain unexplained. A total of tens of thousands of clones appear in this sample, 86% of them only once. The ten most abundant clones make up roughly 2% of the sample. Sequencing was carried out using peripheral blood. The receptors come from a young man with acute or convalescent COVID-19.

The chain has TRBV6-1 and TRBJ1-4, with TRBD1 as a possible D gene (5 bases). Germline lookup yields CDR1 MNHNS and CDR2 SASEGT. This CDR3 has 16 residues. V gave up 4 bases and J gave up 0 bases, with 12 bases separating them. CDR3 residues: CASSGPGRATNEKLFF. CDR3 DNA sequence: TGTGCCAGCAGTGGTCCAGGGAGGGCAACTAATGAAAAACTGTTTTTT.

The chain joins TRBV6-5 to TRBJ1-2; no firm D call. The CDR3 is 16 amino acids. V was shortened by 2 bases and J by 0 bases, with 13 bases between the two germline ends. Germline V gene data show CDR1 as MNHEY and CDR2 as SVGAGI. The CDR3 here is CASSYSLGGANYGYTF. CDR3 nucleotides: TGTGCCAGCAGTTACAGTTTGGGAGGAGCTAACTATGGCTACACCTTC.